The 22 T cell receptor beta chains below were found in one sample sequenced in a study of Graves' ophthalmopathy and Graves' hyperthyroidism. RNA transcripts yielded amplified TCR beta CDR3 regions. HTBI primers were employed in first-round RT-PCR, then a second-round multiplex PCR followed. TCRdb itself ran the multiplex PCR reads through MiXCR, one entry per CDR3 protein. The data show roughly 50,000 distinct CDR3 sequences, roughly 47% seen once. Sequenced material: peripheral blood. The receptors originated from an adult woman with Graves' ophthalmopathy.

This clonotype was picked up many times. This chain connects TRBV27 to TRBJ2-7, with 11 bases that match TRBD2. V was clipped by 8 bases and J by 5 bases; unmatched bases: 11. The length of the CDR3 is 15 residues. Germline assignment: CDR1 MNHEY and CDR2 SMNVEV (reference sequence). The CDR3, as DNA: TGTGCCAGCTCCAGACTAGCGGGATTGTCTGACGAGCAGTACTTC. Residues: CASSRLAGLSDEQYF.

This clonotype was picked up many times. This chain uses TRBV4-1 with TRBJ1-3, with 7 nucleotides matching TRBD1. Trimming took 0 bases from V and 7 from J; bases not matched to a gene: 9. CDR1 and CDR2 from the germline V gene are MGHRA and YSYEKL. The CDR3 sequence is 16 residues long. The CDR3 sequence is CASSQEITGVPNTIYF. The CDR3 DNA sequence: TGCGCCAGCAGCCAAGAGATCACAGGGGTACCTAACACCATATATTTT.

Concerning this clonotype itself: A junction boundary mismatches the germline segment, possibly from a read error. The chain joins TRBV7-2 to TRBJ2-1; 7 positions match TRBD1. Per germline, CDR1 SGHTA and CDR2 FQGNSA. This CDR3 contains 11 residues. In nucleotides, the CDR3 is TGTGCCAGTAGCATCCCGGGACAGATGTCCTTC. Amino acid sequence: CASSIPGQMSF.

In its sample, this clonotype was seen once. The conserved phenylalanine or tryptophan normally closing the CDR3 is absent here, so this likely arose from a read error. V is TRBV9 and J is TRBJ2-7, with a tentative D call TRBD2 (5 bases). The CDR3 is 15 amino acids. The ends were cut back, 4 bases at V and 3 bases at J, with 17 bases in the middle. Germline CDR1 SGDLS, CDR2 YYNGEE. CDR3 region: CASSPTSAGFYEQYC. CDR3 sequence (DNA): TGTGCCAGCAGCCCGACGTCGGCGGGCTTCTACGAGCAGTACTGT.

This clonotype was counted a single time. The chain has TRBV28 and TRBJ1-2; D unclear. V was shortened by 4 bases and J by 14 bases, with 14 bases between the two germline ends. This CDR3 spans 11 amino acids. The germline V gene has CDR1 MDHEN and CDR2 SYDVKM. DNA for the CDR3: TGTGCCAGCAGTTCCGCGGTGGACTATACCTTC. Its protein is CASSSAVDYTF.

This clonotype was counted only a few times. The rearrangement uses TRBV20-1 and TRBJ1-4, with TRBD1 as a possible D gene (5 bases). The CDR3 loop spans 14 amino acids. V lost 6 bases, J lost 3 bases, and 14 bases lay in between. CDR1 is DFQATT, CDR2 SNEGSKA, per germline (reference sequence). CDR3 region: CSALQAGANEKLFF. The CDR3 nucleotides are TGCAGTGCGCTACAGGCTGGCGCTAATGAAAAACTGTTTTTT.

In regard to this clonotype: A much larger clone sits a single nucleotide away, making a read error possible. The rearrangement joins TRBV3-1 to TRBJ1-1; D is ambiguous. Germline V CDR1 and CDR2: LGHDT, YNNKEL (reference sequence). This CDR3 region has 13 residues. V lost 3 bases, J lost 5 bases, and 10 bases lay in between. The CDR3: CASSQQRITEAFF. CDR3 nucleotide sequence: TGTGCCAGCAGCCAGCAGCGAATTACTGAAGCTTTCTTT. Full variable domain (missing parts from reference TRBV3-1 and TRBJ1-1): DTAVSQTPKYLVTQMGNDKSIKCEQNLGHDTMYWYKQDSKKFLKIMFSYNNKELIINETVPNRFSPKSPDKAHLNLHINSLELGDSAVYFCASSQQRITEAFFGQGTRLTVV.

The chain uses TRBV19 and TRBJ2-1; D may be TRBD2 (6 bases). CDR1 is LNHDA, CDR2 SQIVND, per germline (reference sequence). The length of the CDR3 is 14 residues. Between the trimmed V and J ends, which lost 4 bases and 6 bases, there was a span of 13 bases. This chain's CDR3 is CASSRGEGTNEQFF. The CDR3 bases are TGTGCCAGTAGTAGGGGGGAAGGTACCAATGAGCAGTTCTTC.

At least ten counts were recorded for this clonotype. The chain carries TRBV11-3 and TRBJ2-3, with 9 bases lining up with TRBD1. Germline V gives CDR1 SGHNT, CDR2 YENEEA. This CDR3 is 16 amino acids long. Trimming at V came to 1 base and at J to 2 bases, leaving 4 bases not matched to a gene. CDR3 residues: CASSLAGTGSTDTQYF. The CDR3, as DNA: TGTGCCAGCAGCTTAGCCGGGACAGGGTCCACAGATACGCAGTATTTT.

Within the sample, this clonotype is medium-sized. V is TRBV7-2 and J is TRBJ2-3; possibly TRBD2 for D (7 bases). The CDR3 consists of 15 residues. V was trimmed by 2 bases and J by 8 bases, leaving 17 bases between them. Per germline, CDR1 SGHTA and CDR2 FQGNSA. CDR3 in DNA: TGTGCCAGCAGCTTAACGGGGGGCAACATGGGTACGCAGTATTTT. Translation: CASSLTGGNMGTQYF.

V and J are TRBV7-2 and TRBJ2-5; TRBD2 agrees at 9 bases. CDR1 SGHTA and CDR2 FQGNSA come from the germline V gene. V lost 1 base to trimming and J lost 5 bases; unmatched junction nucleotides: 2. This CDR3 is 14 amino acids long. The CDR3 spells CASSLGAGGETQYF. For the CDR3, the DNA is TGTGCCAGCAGCTTAGGCGCGGGGGGGGAGACCCAGTACTTC.

This clonotype was observed many times. The CDR3 region has the DNA TGTGCCAGCAGCCCGCCGGGCTCTGGGAGATACGAGCAGTACTTC. Its protein product is CASSPPGSGRYEQYF. The chain combines TRBV7-9 with TRBJ2-7; TRBD2 is a possible D gene (5 bases). The germline V gene encodes CDR1 SEHNR and CDR2 FQNEAQ (reference sequence). The CDR3 contains 15 residues. Trimming stripped 5 bases from V and 4 bases from J, with 18 bases between.

This clonotype was seen ten or more times. J is TRBJ1-1 and V is TRBV19; no reliable D call. The CDR3 covers 13 residues. The V gene lost 5 bases and the J gene lost 10 bases, with 17 bases spanning the gap. Germline assignment: CDR1 LNHDA and CDR2 SQIVND (reference sequence). The CDR3 sequence: CASSERNTRVAFF. DNA for the CDR3: TGTGCCAGTAGTGAACGCAACACTAGGGTAGCTTTCTTT.

This chain uses TRBV11-3 with TRBJ2-1; 13 positions agree with TRBD2. This CDR3 spans 15 amino acids. Germline lookup yields CDR1 SGHNT and CDR2 YENEEA. V lost 5 bases, J lost 5 bases, and 3 bases stayed unmatched. The DNA for the CDR3 is TGTGCCAGCAGCCGGACTAGCGGGAGCCACAATGAGCAGTTCTTC. It encodes CASSRTSGSHNEQFF.

There are many counts of this clonotype. This chain joins TRBV9 and TRBJ2-5; 9 nucleotides match TRBD1. This CDR3 has 15 amino acids. Germline V gene data show CDR1 as SGDLS and CDR2 as YYNGEE. The V segment lost 4 bases and the J segment 5 bases; nucleotides outside the gene matches: 9. DNA of the CDR3: TGTGCCAGCAGCCTCGGGACAGGGTGGGGGGAGACCCAGTACTTC. This encodes CASSLGTGWGETQYF.

Details on this clonotype: At one of its ends the junction is not consistent with the germline gene, which may arise from a read error. The chain uses TRBV6-1 and TRBJ1-6; D unclear. The germline V gene has CDR1 MNHNS and CDR2 SASEGT. The CDR3 extends over 15 amino acids. The CDR3 bases are TGTGCCAGCAGGAAGACGAGCCCCTATAATTCACCCCCCCACTTT. It is translated as CASRKTSPYNSPPHF.

This clonotype appeared a single time. It is likely a read error, because the conserved phenylalanine at the end of the CDR3 is missing. This chain joins TRBV6-4 and TRBJ2-1; a weak D match, TRBD2 (6 bases). Germline-derived CDR1 and CDR2 are MRHNA and SNTAGT. Trimming cost V 11 bases and J 3 bases, with 14 bases left between them. The CDR3 loop spans 13 amino acids. CDR3 DNA sequence: TGTGCCGGTAGTGGAGGGGACTACAATGAGCAGTTCTGC. It specifies CAGSGGDYNEQFC.

This clonotype is termed medium-sized (0.01 to 0.1%). J is TRBJ2-1 and V is TRBV24-1; 11 positions match TRBD2. CDR3 length equals 15 residues. Germline CDR1 and CDR2: KGHDR and SFDVKD. V shed 3 bases, J shed 8 bases, and the junction held 5 bases outside the gene matches. The CDR3 DNA reads as TGTGCCACCAGTGATCGGACTAGCGGGTGGCATGAGCAGTTCTTC. It specifies CATSDRTSGWHEQFF.

To note about this clonotype: A much bigger clone sits one base away, suggesting this may be a read error. The final CDR3 position lacks the conserved phenylalanine or tryptophan, pointing to a likely read error. The genes are TRBV30 and TRBJ2-7; D not certain. There are 11 residues in the CDR3. Per the germline V gene, CDR1 is GTSNPN and CDR2 is SVGIG (reference sequence). Trimming cost V 7 bases and J 5 bases, with 12 bases left between them. The CDR3 sequence is CASKSRDEQYS. For the CDR3, the DNA is TGTGCCTCTAAATCCCGGGACGAGCAGTACTCC.

This clonotype occurred many times. The V gene is TRBV5-1, the J gene TRBJ2-1; possibly TRBD2 for D (5 bases). The CDR3 has 14 amino acids. Germline loops: CDR1 SGHRS, CDR2 YFSETQ. The germline V and J ends were trimmed by 1 base and 4 bases, with 9 bases remaining between them. CDR3: CASSLTSGYNEQFF. The CDR3 bases are TGCGCCAGCAGCTTGACTAGTGGGTACAATGAGCAGTTCTTC.

The rearrangement links TRBV2 to TRBJ2-3, with D hard to call. This CDR3 is 13 amino acids long. With 7 bases removed from V and 4 bases from J, the gap between germline ends came to 12 bases. Germline assignment: CDR1 SNHLY and CDR2 FYNNEI. The CDR3 DNA sequence: TGTGCCAGCACTGGCGGTTCAGCAGATACGCAGTATTTT. Encoded protein: CASTGGSADTQYF.

This clonotype was seen repeatedly, ten times or more. In DNA form, the CDR3 reads TGCAGTGCTAGTTGGACAGATACGCAGTATTTT. Translation gives CSASWTDTQYF. The V gene is TRBV20-1, the J gene TRBJ2-3; D not resolved. The CDR3 totals 11 residues. V was clipped by 3 bases and J by 3 bases, with 4 bases between them. CDR1 and CDR2 (germline): DFQATT, SNEGSKA (reference sequence).